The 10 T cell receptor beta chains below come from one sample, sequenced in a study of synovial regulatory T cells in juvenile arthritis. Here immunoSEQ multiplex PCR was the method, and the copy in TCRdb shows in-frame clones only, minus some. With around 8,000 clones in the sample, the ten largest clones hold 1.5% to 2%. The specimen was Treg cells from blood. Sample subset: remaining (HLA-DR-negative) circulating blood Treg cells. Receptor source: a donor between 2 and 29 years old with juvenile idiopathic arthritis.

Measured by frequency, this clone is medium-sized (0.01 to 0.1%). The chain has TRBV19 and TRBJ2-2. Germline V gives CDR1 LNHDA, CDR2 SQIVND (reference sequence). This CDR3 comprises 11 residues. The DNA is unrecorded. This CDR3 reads CASGWTGELFF.

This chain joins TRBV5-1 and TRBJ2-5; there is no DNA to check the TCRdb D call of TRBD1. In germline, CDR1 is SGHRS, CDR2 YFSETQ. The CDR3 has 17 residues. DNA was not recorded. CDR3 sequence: CASSLALTGLYQETQYF.

The CDR3 is CASSLAKGNYDPETQYF. V usage is TRBV7-2 and J usage is TRBJ2-5; TCRdb returns TRBD1, unconfirmable since there is no DNA. Looked up from germline, CDR1 is SGHTA and CDR2 is FQGNSA. The CDR3 loop spans 17 amino acids. No DNA has been recorded.

CDR3 in amino acids: CASSAAGADTQYF. The chain is built from TRBV11-2 and TRBJ2-3; without DNA, the TCRdb call of TRBD2 cannot be checked. Germline CDR1 SGHAT, CDR2 FQNNGV. The CDR3 sequence is 13 residues long. Only the protein is available.

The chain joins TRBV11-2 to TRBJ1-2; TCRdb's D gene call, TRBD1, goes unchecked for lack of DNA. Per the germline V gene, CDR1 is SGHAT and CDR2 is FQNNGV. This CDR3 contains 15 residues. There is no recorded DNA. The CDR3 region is CASSPQTASVKDYTF.

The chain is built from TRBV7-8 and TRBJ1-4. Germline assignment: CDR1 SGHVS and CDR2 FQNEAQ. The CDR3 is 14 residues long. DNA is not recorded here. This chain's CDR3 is CASSLMRVNEKLFF.

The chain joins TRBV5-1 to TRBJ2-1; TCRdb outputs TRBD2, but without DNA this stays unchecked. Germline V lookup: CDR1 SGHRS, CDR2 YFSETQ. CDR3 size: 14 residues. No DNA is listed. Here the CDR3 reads CASSLLASYNEQFF.

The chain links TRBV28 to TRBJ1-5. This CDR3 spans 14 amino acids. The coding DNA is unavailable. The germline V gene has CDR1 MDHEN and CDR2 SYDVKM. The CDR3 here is CASSPPEGNQPQHF.

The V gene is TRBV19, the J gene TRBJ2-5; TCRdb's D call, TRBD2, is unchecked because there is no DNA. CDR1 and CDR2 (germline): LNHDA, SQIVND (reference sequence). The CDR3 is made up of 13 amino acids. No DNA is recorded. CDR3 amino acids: CASAAGGRETQYF.

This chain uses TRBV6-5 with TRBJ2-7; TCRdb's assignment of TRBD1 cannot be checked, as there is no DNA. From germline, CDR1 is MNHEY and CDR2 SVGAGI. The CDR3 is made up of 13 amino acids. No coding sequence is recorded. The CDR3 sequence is CASRGTGGYEQYF.